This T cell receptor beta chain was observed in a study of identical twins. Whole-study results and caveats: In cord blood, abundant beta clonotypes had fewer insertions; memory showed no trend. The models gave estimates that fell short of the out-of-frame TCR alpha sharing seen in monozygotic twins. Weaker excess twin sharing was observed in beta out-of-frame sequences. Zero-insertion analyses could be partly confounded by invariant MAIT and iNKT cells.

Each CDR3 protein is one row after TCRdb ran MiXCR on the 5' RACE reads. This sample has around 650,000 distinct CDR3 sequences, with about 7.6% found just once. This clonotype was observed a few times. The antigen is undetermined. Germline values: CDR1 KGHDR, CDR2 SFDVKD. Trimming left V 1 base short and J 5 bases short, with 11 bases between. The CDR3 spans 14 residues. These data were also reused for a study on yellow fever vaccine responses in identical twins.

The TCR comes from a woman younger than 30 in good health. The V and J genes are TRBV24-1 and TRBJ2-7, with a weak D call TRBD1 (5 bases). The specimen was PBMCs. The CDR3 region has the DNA TGTGCCACCAGTGATTTCCCATTGGGGCACGAGCAGTACTTC. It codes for CATSDFPLGHEQYF.